Listed below are T cell receptor beta chains from one sample, sequenced in a study of PD-L1 blockade in urothelial cancer. TCRdb's table, derived via immunoSEQ multiplex PCR, lists solely in-frame clones and lacks some. Found here are 70,000 to 90,000 clones, 85% to 90% of them singletons; the top ten hold roughly an eighth. Sequencing was performed on PBMCs, taken around atezolizumab (anti-PD-L1) treatment. The receptors stem from a man in his sixties with urothelial cancer. Both conserved end residues are part of each CDR3. The D gene is left open where the match is weak. Clone size is not always given. Where it is, it says once, few, many or a class for expanded clones.

j_gene	d_gene	abundance	v_gene	CDR3nt	CDR3aa
TRBJ1-1	-	once	TRBV7-8	TGTGCCAGCAGCCCCCGGGGCGGGGGGCTCTATACTGAAGCTTTCTTT	CASSPRGGGLYTEAFF
TRBJ2-3	-	-	TRBV5-1	TGCGCCAGCAGCCTTATGGCGGGACGAACTCGCACAGATACGCAGTATTTT	CASSLMAGRTRTDTQYF
TRBJ1-5	TRBD1	-	TRBV27	TGTGCCAGCAGTTCAAGGGGGCTTGGCAATCAGCCCCAGCATTTT	CASSSRGLGNQPQHF
TRBJ2-7	-	-	TRBV27	TGTGCCAGCAGTCGGGGGGCGCTTTACGAGCAGTACTTC	CASSRGALYEQYF
TRBJ1-2	TRBD1	once	TRBV6-6	TGTGCCAGCTCAAGAGACAGGGCTAACTATGGCTACACCTTC	CASSRDRANYGYTF
TRBJ2-1	-	few	TRBV28	TGTGCCAGCAGCCACGACTTGAGCTCCTACAATGAGCAGTTCTTC	CASSHDLSSYNEQFF
TRBJ1-5	-	few	TRBV10-2	TGCGCCGCGGGGGTGAATCAGCCCCAGCATTTT	CAAGVNQPQHF
TRBJ2-2	-	-	TRBV4-3	TGCGCCAGCAGCCAAGATGCGGGGTTGAACACCGGGGAGCTGTTTTTT	CASSQDAGLNTGELFF
TRBJ2-1	-	-	TRBV7-6	TGTGCCAGCAGCTGGACTATCGGGACGTACAATGAGCAGTTCTTC	CASSWTIGTYNEQFF
TRBJ2-1	TRBD1	-	TRBV6-5	TGTGCCAGCAGTCAGACAGGGTACAATGAGCAGTTCTTC	CASSQTGYNEQFF
TRBJ2-2	-	-	TRBV4-3	TGCGCCAGCAGCCACCTAAGGGGGACCGGGGAGCTGTTTTTT	CASSHLRGTGELFF
TRBJ1-1	-	-	TRBV19	TGTGCCAGTAGTATTGGCGCGGGCCCCCCTGAAGCTTTCTTT	CASSIGAGPPEAFF
TRBJ2-1	TRBD2	-	TRBV28	TGTGCCAGTACTAGCGGGGGGGCCGATGAGCAGTTCTTC	CASTSGGADEQFF
TRBJ1-2	TRBD1	-	TRBV19	TGTGCCAGTAGTGTCCAGGGGGGATTAAACTATGGCTACACCTTC	CASSVQGGLNYGYTF
TRBJ1-2	-	-	TRBV7-9	TGTGCCAGCAGTTCAGGGGTAGAGCAAGGCTACACCTTC	CASSSGVEQGYTF
TRBJ2-3	TRBD1	few	TRBV28	TGTGCCAGCAGTGTTCCCGGACAGGGTAAAGCTGATACGCAGTATTTT	CASSVPGQGKADTQYF
TRBJ2-7	-	-	TRBV5-1	TGCGCCAGCAGCCCGGACCGACAGGCAGACTACGAGCAGTACTTC	CASSPDRQADYEQYF
TRBJ2-5	-	-	TRBV6-4	TGTGCCAGCAGTCGCGAGGAGCGGGAGACCCAGTACTTC	CASSREERETQYF
TRBJ2-7	TRBD2	-	TRBV11-2	TGTGCCAGCAGCTTACAGGCTAGCGGACCCTACGAGCAGTACTTC	CASSLQASGPYEQYF